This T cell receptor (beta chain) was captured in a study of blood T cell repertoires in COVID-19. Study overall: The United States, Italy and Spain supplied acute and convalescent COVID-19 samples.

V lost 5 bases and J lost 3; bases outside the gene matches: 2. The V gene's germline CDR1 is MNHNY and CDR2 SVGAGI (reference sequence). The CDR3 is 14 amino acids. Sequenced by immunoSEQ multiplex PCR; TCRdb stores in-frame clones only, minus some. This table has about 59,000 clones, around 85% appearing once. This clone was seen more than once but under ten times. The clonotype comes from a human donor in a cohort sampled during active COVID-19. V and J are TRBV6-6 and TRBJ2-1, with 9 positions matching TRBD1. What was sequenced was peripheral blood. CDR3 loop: CASSQDRGYNEQFF. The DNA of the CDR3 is TGTGCCAGCAGTCAGGACAGGGGCTACAATGAGCAGTTCTTC.